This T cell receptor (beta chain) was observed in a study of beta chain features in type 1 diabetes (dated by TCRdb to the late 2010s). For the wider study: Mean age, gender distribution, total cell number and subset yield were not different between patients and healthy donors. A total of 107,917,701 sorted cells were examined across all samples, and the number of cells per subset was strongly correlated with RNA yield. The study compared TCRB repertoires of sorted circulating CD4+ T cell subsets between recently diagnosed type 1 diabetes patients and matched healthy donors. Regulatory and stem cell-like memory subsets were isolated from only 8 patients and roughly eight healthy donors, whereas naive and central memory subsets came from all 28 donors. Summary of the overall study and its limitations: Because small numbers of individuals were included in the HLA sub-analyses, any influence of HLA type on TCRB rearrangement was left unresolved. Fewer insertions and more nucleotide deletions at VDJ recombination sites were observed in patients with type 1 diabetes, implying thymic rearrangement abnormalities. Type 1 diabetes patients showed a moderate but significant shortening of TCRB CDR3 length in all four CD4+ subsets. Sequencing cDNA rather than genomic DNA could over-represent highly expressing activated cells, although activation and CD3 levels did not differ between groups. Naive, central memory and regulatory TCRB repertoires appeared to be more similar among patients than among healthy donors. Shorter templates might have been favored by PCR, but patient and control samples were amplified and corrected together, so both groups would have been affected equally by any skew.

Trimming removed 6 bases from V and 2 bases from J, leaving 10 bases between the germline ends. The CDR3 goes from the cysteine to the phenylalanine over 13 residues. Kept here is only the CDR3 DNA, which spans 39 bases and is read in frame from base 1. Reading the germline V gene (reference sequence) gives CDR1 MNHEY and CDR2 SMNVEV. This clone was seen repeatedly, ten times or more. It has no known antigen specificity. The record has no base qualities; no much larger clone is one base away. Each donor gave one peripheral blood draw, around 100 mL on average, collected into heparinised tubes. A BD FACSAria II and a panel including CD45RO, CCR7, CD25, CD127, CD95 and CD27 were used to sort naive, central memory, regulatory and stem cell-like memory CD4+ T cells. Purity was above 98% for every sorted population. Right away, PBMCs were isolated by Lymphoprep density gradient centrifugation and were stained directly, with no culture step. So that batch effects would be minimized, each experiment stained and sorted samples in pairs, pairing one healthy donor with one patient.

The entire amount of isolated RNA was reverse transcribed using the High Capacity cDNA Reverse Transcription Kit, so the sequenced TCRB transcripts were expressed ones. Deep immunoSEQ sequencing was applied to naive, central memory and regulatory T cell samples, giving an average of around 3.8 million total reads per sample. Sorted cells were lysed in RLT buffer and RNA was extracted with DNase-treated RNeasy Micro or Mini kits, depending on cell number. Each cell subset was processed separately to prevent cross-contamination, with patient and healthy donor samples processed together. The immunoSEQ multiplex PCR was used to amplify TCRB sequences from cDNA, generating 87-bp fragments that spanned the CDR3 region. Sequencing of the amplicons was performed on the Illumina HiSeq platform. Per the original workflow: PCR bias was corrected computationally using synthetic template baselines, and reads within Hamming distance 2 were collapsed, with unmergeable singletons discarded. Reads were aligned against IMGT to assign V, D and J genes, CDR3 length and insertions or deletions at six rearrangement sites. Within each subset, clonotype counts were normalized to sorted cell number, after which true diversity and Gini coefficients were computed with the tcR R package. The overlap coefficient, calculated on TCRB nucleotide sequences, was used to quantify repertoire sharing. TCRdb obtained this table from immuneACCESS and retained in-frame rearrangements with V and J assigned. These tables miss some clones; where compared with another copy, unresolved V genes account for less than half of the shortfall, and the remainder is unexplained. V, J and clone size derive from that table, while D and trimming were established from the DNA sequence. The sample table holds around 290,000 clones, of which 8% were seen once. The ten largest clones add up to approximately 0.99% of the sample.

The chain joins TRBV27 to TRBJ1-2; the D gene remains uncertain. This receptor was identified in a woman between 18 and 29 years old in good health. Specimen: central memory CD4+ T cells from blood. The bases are TGTGCCAGCAGCTACTCCGGGAACTATGGCTACACCTTC. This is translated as CASSYSGNYGYTF.